Sequencing of this TCR beta chain was carried out in a study of T-cell reconstitution after alpha-beta-depleted transplantation in children. The V gene's germline CDR1 is MNHEY and CDR2 SMNVEV (reference sequence). This CDR3 is 14 amino acids long. The V and J ends lost 10 bases and 4 bases respectively, with 20 bases between them. Preparation of the TCRbeta library used unique molecular identifiers. A single record per CDR3 protein comes from TCRdb applying MiXCR to the PCR reads. This sample has 450,000 to 550,000 distinct CDR3 sequences; about an eighth occur once, and the top ten carry about 15%. Points from the study as a whole: As was reported, about two months after transplant, alpha-beta T cells came from several hundred expanded graft clones. Elevated TCRbeta diversity at day 60 was traced, in some patients, to surviving recipient T cells and thymic progenitors. Hyperexpanded clones declined; after one year, newly produced T cells mostly supplied diversity.

Worth noting for this clonotype: Its antigen remains unidentified.

The rearrangement uses TRBV27 and TRBJ2-7; D tentatively fits TRBD1 or TRBD2 (5 bases each). The sequence came from a female patient between 2 and 15 years old who had a stem cell transplant for aplastic anemia, so the T cells may come from the graft donor. The starting material was PBMCs, mostly from graft donor cells, obtained 180 days after TCRalphabeta/CD19-depleted stem cell transplant. CDR3 sequence reads: CATYSGANPYEQYV. As DNA, the CDR3 is TGTGCCACCTATTCCGGGGCAAACCCATACGAGCAGTACGTC.